This TCR beta chain was identified in a study of sequential checkpoint blockade in melanoma. Sequenced by immunoSEQ multiplex PCR; TCRdb stores in-frame clones only, minus some. The sample includes around 5,300 clones, about 60% of them seen just once. As for treatment: randomized to nivolumab then ipilimumab (arm A) or the reverse (arm B). CDR1 and CDR2 from the germline V gene are SEHNR and FQNEAQ (reference sequence). V dropped 11 bases and J dropped 10 bases, with 6 bases sitting between them. The CDR3 has 8 residues. This sample comprised CD8+ T cells sorted from blood (inferred from file names), obtained from a patient given nivolumab and ipilimumab in sequence. This chain links TRBV7-9 with TRBJ2-1; D gene uncertain. The receptor comes from a human donor with melanoma. The CDR3 spells CALREQFF. The CDR3 nucleotides read TGTGCCCTGAGGGAGCAGTTCTTC.